This TCR beta chain was profiled in a study of T cell responses to AZD1222 COVID-19 vaccine. Assay used: immunoSEQ multiplex PCR; TCRdb lists only in-frame clones, some missing. The data contain over 150,000 clones, 90% to 95% of them singletons. Study-level findings and limits: Most donors were white British and more were female, and clonal diversity was possibly underestimated. Repertoires in all cases were sampled only once the peak T cell response had passed. With dominance at 160-218 and 743-854, vaccine-associated CD4 TCRs spanned spike. With two AZD1222 doses given, Spike-specific TCR breadth and depth both rose.

Comments on this clone: Its specificity is not known.

V shed 3 bases, J shed 1 base, and the junction held 7 bases outside the gene matches. This CDR3 comprises 17 residues. From germline, CDR1 is LNHDA and CDR2 SQIVND (reference sequence). J is TRBJ2-2 and V is TRBV19, with 8 bases lining up with TRBD1. The sequences come from peripheral blood, collected on day 0 of MenACWY control vaccination. This TCR derives from an adult in good health. CDR3 sequence (DNA): TGTGCCAGTAGTATCGGACAGGGATTGGGGAACACCGGGGAGCTGTTTTTT. This translates into CASSIGQGLGNTGELFF.